What follows are 5 T cell receptor beta chains derived from one specimen sequenced in a study of a mutant IDH1 vaccine in newly diagnosed glioma (dated by TCRdb to the early 2020s). Sample time point, as interpreted from the label and publication: week 35, safety follow-up. A 20-mer mutant IDH1 peptide at 300 micrograms in Montanide made up each vaccine dose, which was injected subcutaneously together with topical imiquimod. These receptors lack a known antigen. Receptor amplification or capture employed the immunoSEQ multiplex PCR assay. Imported from immuneACCESS, the table was reduced by TCRdb to in-frame sequences with V and J called. These copies leave out some clones; in studies compared against another copy, an unresolved V gene accounts for under half, and the cause of the remainder is not known. This sample holds tens of thousands of clones; roughly 90% were observed only once. Around 1.5% of the sample rests with the top ten.

The starting material was PBMCs, obtained from a glioma patient whose treatment included an IDH1 peptide vaccine. Receptors originate from a man in his forties with glioma.

This clone came up a few times. V is TRBV2 and J is TRBJ2-1; D might be TRBD2 (6 bases). This CDR3 is built from 15 residues. CDR1 and CDR2 (germline): SNHLY, FYNNEI. With 2 bases removed from V and 1 base from J, the gap between germline ends came to 9 bases. The CDR3 DNA reads TGTGCCAGCAGTGAAATAGCGGAATCCTACAATGAGCAGTTCTTC. It yields the protein CASSEIAESYNEQFF.

The chain couples TRBV7-2 to TRBJ2-2; D is undetermined. The CDR3 length is 15 residues. With 2 bases removed from V and 1 base from J, the gap between germline ends came to 8 bases. Germline V lookup: CDR1 SGHTA, CDR2 FQGNSA. CDR3 protein: CASSLRVQNTGELFF. The CDR3 nucleotides are TGTGCCAGCAGCTTACGGGTCCAGAACACCGGGGAGCTGTTTTTT.

This clone was seen a few times. The chain has TRBV15 and TRBJ1-4; D not certain. Trimming pared 1 base from V and 4 bases from J, leaving 7 bases between. Germline CDR1 is LNHNV and CDR2 is YYDKDF (reference sequence). The CDR3 is 14 amino acids. The CDR3 DNA reads TGTGCCACCAGCAGAGGTTACCTTAATGAAAAACTGTTTTTT. It specifies CATSRGYLNEKLFF.

This chain connects TRBV6-6 to TRBJ1-2; a possible D gene is TRBD1 (5 bases). There are 10 residues in the CDR3. Trimming removed 6 bases at V and 8 bases at J, with 7 bases between. CDR1 MNHNY and CDR2 SVGAGI come from the germline V gene (reference sequence). CDR3 nucleotide sequence: TGTGCCAGCAGGGGGCGGGGCTACACCTTC. As protein: CASRGRGYTF.

This clone was seen once. The chain combines TRBV14 with TRBJ2-7; D is unclear. Trimming cost V 1 base and J 0 bases, with 16 bases left between them. This CDR3 comprises 17 residues. Germline-derived CDR1 and CDR2 are SGHDN and FVKESK. CDR3 sequence reads: CASSQAAFGLISYEQYF. The CDR3 bases are TGTGCCAGCAGCCAAGCGGCATTCGGGTTGATCTCCTACGAGCAGTACTTC.